A single sample is the source of the 24 T cell receptor beta chains below, sequenced in a study of response to subunit inactivated influenza vaccine. MiXCR was run by TCRdb on the RT-PCR reads, yielding one entry per CDR3 protein. The table records some 800,000 distinct CDR3 sequences, around 21% of them present only once. Sequencing used PBMCs from blood, obtained around 5 days after vaccination. Source of these receptors: a man in his fifties or sixties who received an inactivated influenza vaccine.

Here the CDR3 reads CASSTLRTVAGANVLTF. The CDR3 DNA reads as TGTGCCAGTAGTACTCTACGGACAGTCGCCGGGGCCAACGTCCTGACTTTC. The chain carries TRBV19 and TRBJ2-6; D possibly corresponds to TRBD1 (6 bases). Between the trimmed V and J ends, which lost 4 bases and 4 bases, there was a span of 17 bases. The CDR3 length is 17 residues. The V gene's germline CDR1 is LNHDA and CDR2 SQIVND (reference sequence). Based on the CDR3 plus reference TRBV19 and TRBJ2-6, the full variable domain is DGGITQSPKYLFRKEGQNVTLSCEQNLNHDAMYWYRQDPGQGLRLIYYSQIVNDFQKGDIAEGYSVSREKKESFPLTVTSAQKNPTAFYLCASSTLRTVAGANVLTFGAGSRLTVL.

The sample holds a few counts of this clonotype. V is TRBV12-3 or TRBV12-4 and J is TRBJ2-5, with D possibly TRBD2 on 6 matching bases. The CDR3 consists of 12 residues. The V and J ends lost 1 base and 9 bases respectively, with 9 bases between them. The CDR3 DNA sequence: TGTGCCAGCAGTTTAGTGGAGGGTTCCCAGTACTTC. Protein: CASSLVEGSQYF.

The chain joins TRBV25-1 to TRBJ2-3; D is undetermined. V lost 2 bases and J 2 bases, leaving 8 bases between the germline ends. This CDR3 spans 14 amino acids. Germline assignment: CDR1 MGHDK and CDR2 SYGVNS. CDR3: CASSESTVTDTQYF. CDR3 sequence (DNA): TGTGCCAGCAGTGAAAGCACAGTCACAGATACGCAGTATTTT.

This sequence joins TRBV20-1 and TRBJ1-1, with 7 positions matching TRBD1. V lost 2 bases to trimming and J lost 2 bases; unmatched junction nucleotides: 11. CDR1 is DFQATT, CDR2 SNEGSKA, per germline (reference sequence). The CDR3 is made up of 16 amino acids. The CDR3 region is CSARPISGQINTEAFF. The CDR3 nucleotides read TGCAGTGCTAGACCTATATCGGGACAGATTAACACTGAAGCTTTCTTT.

This clonotype was counted a few times. V usage is TRBV3-1 and J usage is TRBJ1-2; D not resolved. CDR1 and CDR2 from the germline V gene are LGHDT and YNNKEL (reference sequence). The CDR3 sequence is 13 residues long. Trimming shortened V by 3 bases and J by 7 bases, and 12 bases separated the two germline ends. The chain's CDR3 is CASSQMGPAGYTF. The CDR3 DNA is TGTGCCAGCAGCCAGATGGGCCCGGCTGGCTACACCTTC. Based on the CDR3 plus reference TRBV3-1 and TRBJ1-2, the full variable domain is DTAVSQTPKYLVTQMGNDKSIKCEQNLGHDTMYWYKQDSKKFLKIMFSYNNKELIINETVPNRFSPKSPDKAHLNLHINSLELGDSAVYFCASSQMGPAGYTFGSGTRLTVV.

The CDR3 reads CASSWTNEQYF. DNA for the CDR3: TGTGCCAGCAGCTGGACTAACGAGCAGTACTTC. The chain employs TRBV5-6 and TRBJ2-7; weak D call: TRBD2 (6 bases). The CDR3 covers 11 residues. V was shortened by 3 bases and J by 5 bases, with 6 bases between the two germline ends. Per germline, CDR1 SGHDT and CDR2 YYEEEE.

The chain links TRBV6-6 to TRBJ1-5, with unresolved D. V was clipped by 6 bases and J by 3 bases, with 6 bases between them. Germline CDR1 and CDR2: MNHNY and SVGAGI (reference sequence). The CDR3 sequence is 12 residues long. CDR3 region: CASRDFNQPQHF. The DNA for the CDR3 is TGTGCCAGCAGAGACTTCAATCAGCCCCAGCATTTT.

This clonotype was detected a few times. This rearrangement joins TRBV12-3 or TRBV12-4 to TRBJ2-1; D possibly corresponds to TRBD2 (6 bases). The V end was cut by 4 bases, the J end by 5 bases, with 12 bases between. This CDR3 region has 14 residues. CDR3 coding DNA: TGTGCCAGCAGTTGGGGCGGGACCAACAATGAGCAGTTCTTC. It encodes CASSWGGTNNEQFF.

The J gene is TRBJ2-3, the V gene TRBV6-2 or TRBV6-3, with 8 bases matching TRBD2. J was trimmed by 4 bases and V by 9 bases; bases with no gene match: 9. Germline values: CDR1 MNHEY, CDR2 SVGEGT. This CDR3 region has 14 residues. The CDR3 region has the DNA TGTGCCAGTTGGGGACTAGAGGTCGCAGATACGCAGTATTTT. Amino acid sequence: CASWGLEVADTQYF.

This chain connects TRBV7-2 to TRBJ2-2; no clear D gene. The germline V and J ends were trimmed by 5 bases and 7 bases, with 14 bases remaining between them. This CDR3 spans 14 amino acids. Germline V gives CDR1 SGHTA, CDR2 FQGNSA. The CDR3 protein is CASSLTVDRGELFF. Written as DNA, the CDR3 is TGTGCCAGCAGCCTAACCGTAGACCGCGGGGAGCTGTTTTTT.

This clonotype was counted a few times. This chain uses TRBV10-3 with TRBJ2-1; 7 bases match TRBD1. Germline V lookup: CDR1 ENHRY, CDR2 SYGVKD. Trimming at V came to 4 bases and at J to 6 bases, leaving 9 bases not matched to a gene. This CDR3 has 15 amino acids. Here the CDR3 DNA reads TGTGCCATCAGTGGATATGGACAGGAGAGCAATGAGCAGTTCTTC. Amino acids: CAISGYGQESNEQFF.

This clonotype showed up many times. A junction boundary mismatches the germline segment, possibly from a read error. The chain joins TRBV5-1 to TRBJ2-5, with D hard to call. The CDR3 contains 11 residues. Looked up from germline, CDR1 is SGHRS and CDR2 is YFSETQ. The DNA of the CDR3 is TGTGCCAGCTCCCTCCAAGAGACCCAGTACTTC. Amino acids: CASSLQETQYF.

This chain links TRBV28 with TRBJ2-1; D gene unclear. CDR3 length: 15 residues. Germline-derived CDR1 and CDR2 are MDHEN and SYDVKM. V dropped 6 bases and J dropped 3 bases, with 15 bases sitting between them. Here the CDR3 reads CASRVSGASYNEQFF. The CDR3 DNA sequence: TGTGCCAGCAGAGTTTCTGGCGCTAGCTACAATGAGCAGTTCTTC.

V usage is TRBV12-3 or TRBV12-4 and J usage is TRBJ2-6, with D perhaps matching TRBD2 (5 bases). This CDR3 has 20 amino acids. Trimming took 6 bases from V and 0 from J, leaving 24 bases between them. Here the CDR3 DNA reads TGTGCCAGCAGCTCTCAGGAGGACCTGACTTCCCACTCTGGGGCCAACGTCCTGACTTTC. This gives the protein CASSSQEDLTSHSGANVLTF.

The V and J genes are TRBV7-6 and TRBJ2-7; 7 nucleotides agree with TRBD1. CDR1 and CDR2 from the germline V gene are SGHVS and FNYEAQ. CDR3 length equals 13 residues. J was trimmed by 6 bases and V by 1 base; bases with no gene match: 3. This chain's CDR3 is CASSLGSGGEQYF. CDR3 in DNA: TGTGCCAGCAGCTTAGGGTCAGGGGGCGAGCAGTACTTC.

The rearrangement joins TRBV5-1 to TRBJ2-1; D might be TRBD1 or TRBD2, each matching 5 bases. Germline CDR1 reads SGHRS; CDR2 reads YFSETQ. The length of the CDR3 is 14 residues. Trimming removed 0 bases at V and 8 bases at J, with 12 bases between. CDR3 coding DNA: TGCGCCAGCAGCTTGGCGTGGGGGTTGGATGAGCAGTTCTTC. Its protein product is CASSLAWGLDEQFF.

In this sample, this clonotype turned up many times. This chain links TRBV29-1 with TRBJ2-5, with D possibly matching TRBD2 (5 bases). V was clipped by 5 bases and J by 2 bases, with 15 bases between them. This CDR3 is built from 14 residues. Germline V CDR1 and CDR2: SQVTM, ANQGSEA. CDR3 loop: CSVRGMIGQETQYF. CDR3 bases: TGCAGCGTTAGAGGGATGATCGGTCAAGAGACCCAGTACTTC.

The CDR3 loop reads CASSGHRGNEQFF. DNA for the CDR3: TGTGCCAGCAGCGGCCACAGGGGGAATGAGCAGTTCTTC. The chain uses TRBV9 and TRBJ2-1; TRBD1 agrees at 8 bases. Germline trimming cut 3 bases from V and 7 bases from J; bases unmatched to any gene: 3. Per germline, CDR1 SGDLS and CDR2 YYNGEE. There are 13 residues in the CDR3.

This clonotype was seen ten or more times. J is TRBJ1-5 and V is TRBV10-3, with 8 bases fitting TRBD1. Losses at the gene ends were 4 bases for V and 6 bases for J; bases not matched to a gene: 5. Germline assignment: CDR1 ENHRY and CDR2 SYGVKD. The CDR3 contains 14 residues. CDR3 protein: CAISVQGAGQPQHF. CDR3 nucleotide sequence: TGTGCCATCAGTGTTCAGGGGGCAGGTCAGCCCCAGCATTTT.

This clonotype was seen only a few times. The chain uses TRBV30 and TRBJ1-3; D gene uncertain. The V gene lost 0 bases and the J gene lost 3 bases, with 6 bases spanning the gap. The CDR3 runs 13 residues. Germline lookup yields CDR1 GTSNPN and CDR2 SVGIG (reference sequence). CDR3 residues: CAWSVGFGNTIYF. The CDR3 nucleotides are TGTGCCTGGAGTGTAGGCTTTGGAAACACCATATATTTT. The full variable domain, in which reference TRBV30 and TRBJ1-3 provide the parts outside the CDR3, is SQTIHQWPATLVQPVGSPLSLECTVEGTSNPNLYWYRQAAGRGLQLLFYSVGIGQISSEVPQNLSASRPQDRQFILSSKKLLLSDSGFYLCAWSVGFGNTIYFGEGSWLTVV.

This clonotype was seen a few times. The genes are TRBV7-9 and TRBJ2-2; the D is unclear. This CDR3 has 12 residues. CDR1 SEHNR and CDR2 FQNEAQ come from the germline V gene (reference sequence). V lost 2 bases and J lost 7, with 5 bases in between. The CDR3, as DNA: TGTGCCAGCAGCTTAAAGGTCGGGGAGCTGTTTTTT. Translation: CASSLKVGELFF.

The chain couples TRBV7-9 to TRBJ2-3; D is perhaps TRBD1 (6 bases). Per the germline V gene, CDR1 is SEHNR and CDR2 is FQNEAQ (reference sequence). The ends were cut back, 1 base at V and 3 bases at J, with 14 bases in the middle. CDR3 length: 16 residues. The CDR3 here is CASSLGAGVRTDTQYF. The CDR3 region has the DNA TGTGCCAGCAGCTTAGGTGCAGGGGTTAGGACAGATACGCAGTATTTT.

The sample holds a few counts of this clonotype. The chain uses TRBV12-3 or TRBV12-4 and TRBJ2-5; D gene ambiguous. Trimming removed 6 bases at V and 3 bases at J, with 17 bases between. The CDR3 spans 15 residues. The CDR3 is CASSKPAGREETQYF. CDR3 DNA: TGTGCCAGCAGCAAACCAGCAGGAAGGGAAGAGACCCAGTACTTC.

This clonotype was recorded a few times. The chain couples TRBV15 to TRBJ2-3; TRBD2 matches at 7 bases. Trimming took 5 bases from V and 1 from J; bases not matched to a gene: 3. CDR3 length: 14 amino acids. Germline assignment: CDR1 LNHNV and CDR2 YYDKDF (reference sequence). CDR3 nucleotide sequence: TGTGCCACCAGCCAAAGCGGGGGCACAGATACGCAGTATTTT. The encoded protein is CATSQSGGTDTQYF.